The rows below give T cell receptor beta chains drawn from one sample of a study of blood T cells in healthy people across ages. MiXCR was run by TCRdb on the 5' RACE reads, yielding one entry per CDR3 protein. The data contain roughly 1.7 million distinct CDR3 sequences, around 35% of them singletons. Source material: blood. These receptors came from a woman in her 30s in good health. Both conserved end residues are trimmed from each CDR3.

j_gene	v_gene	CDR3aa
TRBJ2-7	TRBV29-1	SVGRVREQY
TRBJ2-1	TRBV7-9	ASSSSRSQGSSYNEQF
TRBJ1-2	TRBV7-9	ASSKQGAYGYT
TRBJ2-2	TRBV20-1	SARGPKATGELF
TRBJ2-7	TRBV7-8	ASTFFVGTGIIEQY
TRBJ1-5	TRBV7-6	ASSWDSRAGKNQPQH
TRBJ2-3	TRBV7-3	ASSLEGTSGGQIGGTQY
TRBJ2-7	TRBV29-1	SVDGLADEQY
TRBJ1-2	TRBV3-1	ASSLAGTAIKLGYGYT
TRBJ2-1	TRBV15	ATSRDKLAAYNEQF
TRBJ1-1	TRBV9	ASSVEGTPTMNTEAF
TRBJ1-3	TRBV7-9	ASSSTTGSGNTIY
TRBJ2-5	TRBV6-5	VSSYFGDETQY
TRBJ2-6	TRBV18	ASSPRNGANVLT
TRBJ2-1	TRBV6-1	AISRVRVYSEQF
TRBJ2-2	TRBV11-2	ASSTDTGERF
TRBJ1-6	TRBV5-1	ASSLNLLGTEWNSPLH
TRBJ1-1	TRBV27	ASSYVGGSEAF
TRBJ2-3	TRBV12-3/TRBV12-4	ASSFSAKSTDTQY
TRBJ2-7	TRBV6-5	ASSPGPNSYEQY
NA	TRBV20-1	SARTGPREQY
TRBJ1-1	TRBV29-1	SELRVGMNTEAF
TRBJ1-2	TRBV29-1	SAYGSQGYT
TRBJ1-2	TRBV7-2	ASSPGYGRGHQANYGYT
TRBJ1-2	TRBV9	ASSGEDRLGGYT
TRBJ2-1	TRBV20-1	SAVAGAPLSSTYNEQF
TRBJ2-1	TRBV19	ASSPGYHEQF
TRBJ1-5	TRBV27	ASSPYSNQPQH
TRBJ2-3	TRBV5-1	ASSLRAVPDTQY
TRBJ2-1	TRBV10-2	ASSRAASQPNDEQF
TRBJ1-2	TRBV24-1	ATSDPLDKIYGYT
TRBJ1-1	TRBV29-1	SVHLPGQLNTEAF
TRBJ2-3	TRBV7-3	ASSPGLRPDTQY
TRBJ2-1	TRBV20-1	SARFAGTGGNEQF
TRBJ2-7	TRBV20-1	SARKGQGYEQY
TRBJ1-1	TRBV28	ASLEFKGVGRNTEAF
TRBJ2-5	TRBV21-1	ASSNMIRRGRIQETQY
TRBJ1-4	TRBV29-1	SVALRVTNEKLF
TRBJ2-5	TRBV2	ASSLGGPIQY
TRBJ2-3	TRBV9	ASSRTGTSYGTDTQY
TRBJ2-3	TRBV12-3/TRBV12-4	ASSPTTQADTQY
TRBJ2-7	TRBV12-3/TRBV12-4	ASSDRGGGYGQY
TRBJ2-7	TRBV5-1	ASSYRDRDPNEQY
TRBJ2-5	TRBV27	ASSLRLAEKQETQY
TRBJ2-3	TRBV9	ASSVGGTSRTQY
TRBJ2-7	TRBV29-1	SVYLQPGSYEQY
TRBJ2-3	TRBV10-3	AIRGLWTSGTPGTQY
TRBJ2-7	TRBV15	ATSRDPKGEQY
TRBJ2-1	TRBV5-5	ASSLGEGFVNEQF
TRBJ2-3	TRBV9	ASSVEGVRDTQY
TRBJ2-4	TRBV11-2	ASSLVTSSKNIQY
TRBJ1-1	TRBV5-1	ASSLRGQGNTEAF
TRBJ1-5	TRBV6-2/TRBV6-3	ASSSRRDFSNQPQH
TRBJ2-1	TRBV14	ASSSVIHEQF
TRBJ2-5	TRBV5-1	ASRLLTGNYGQY
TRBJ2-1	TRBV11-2	ASSQRRDHYNEQF
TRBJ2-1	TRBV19	ASRLKHFSYNEQF